A selection of T cell receptor beta chains follows, all from one sample in a study of T cell responses to AZD1222 COVID-19 vaccine. This table comes from immunoSEQ multiplex PCR, and its TCRdb copy is limited to in-frame clones, with some not included. This sample's clone table lists over 140,000 clones. Specimen: peripheral blood. Source of these receptors: an adult in good health. Both conserved end residues are part of each CDR3. A D gene is named only where the DNA matches it firmly.

d_call | j_call | v_call | cdr3_nt | cdr3_aa
. | TRBJ1-5 | TRBV7-2 | TGTGCCAGCAGCTTAGATTGGGGTGGCGACAATCAGCCCCAGCATTTT | CASSLDWGGDNQPQHF
. | TRBJ2-5 | TRBV5-6 | TGTGCCAGCAGCTTGTCTCCGGAACTGTACCAAGAGACCCAGTACTTC | CASSLSPELYQETQYF
. | TRBJ1-1 | TRBV4-3 | TGCGCCAGCAGCCAAGTAACTCAGGGGTATGTGGAAGAAGCTTTCTTT | CASSQVTQGYVEEAFF
TRBD2 | TRBJ2-1 | TRBV6-5 | TGTGCCAGCACCGGACTAGCGGGGGGGAGGGGTGTGCAGTTCTTC | CASTGLAGGRGVQFF
. | TRBJ2-7 | TRBV5-1 | TGCGCCAGCAGCATTGGCGGGCCCACCTACGAGCAGTACTTC | CASSIGGPTYEQYF
. | TRBJ2-2 | TRBV25-1 | TGTGCCAGCAGTGAAAGCCCCCATCCGACATCCACCGGGGAGCTGTTTTTT | CASSESPHPTSTGELFF
TRBD1 | TRBJ1-2 | TRBV3-1/TRBV3-2 | TGTGCCAGCAGGCCAGGGGGTCGGAACTATGGCTACACCTTC | CASRPGGRNYGYTF
. | TRBJ1-2 | TRBV6-4 | TGTGCCAGCAGGGGGGCAGGGAACTATGGCTACACCTTC | CASRGAGNYGYTF
. | TRBJ1-6 | TRBV5-1 | TGCGCCAGCAGCTTGGAGGGGGTGGGTTCACCCCTCCACTTT | CASSLEGVGSPLHF
. | TRBJ1-1 | TRBV18 | TGTGCCAGCGGGAACAGGGCCGAGAACACTGAAGCTTTCTTT | CASGNRAENTEAFF
TRBD1 | TRBJ1-3 | TRBV18 | TGTGCCAGTGCCTCGACAGGGGGCCACTCTGGAAACACCATATATTTT | CASASTGGHSGNTIYF
. | TRBJ1-2 | TRBV14 | TGTGCCAGCAGCCAAACCCGGGGAGGGCGGGCCCCCATTGATGGCTACACCTTC | CASSQTRGGRAPIDGYTF
TRBD1 | TRBJ2-1 | TRBV6-6 | TGTGCCAGCGGATCGTGGGCAGGGGGCTTCAATGAGCAGTTCTTC | CASGSWAGGFNEQFF
. | TRBJ2-7 | TRBV19 | TGTGCCAGTAGTATCTGGGCAGGTACCTACGAGCAGTACTTC | CASSIWAGTYEQYF
. | TRBJ1-2 | TRBV2 | TGTGCCAGCAGCCCATATAACTATGGCTACACCTTC | CASSPYNYGYTF
. | TRBJ2-7 | TRBV27 | TGTGCCAGCAGTTCCCTGAACTCCTACGAGCAGTACTTC | CASSSLNSYEQYF
. | TRBJ2-5 | TRBV28 | TGTGCCAGCAGTTTAGGGGGGAAAGGGGAGACCCAGTACTTC | CASSLGGKGETQYF
TRBD1 | TRBJ1-6 | TRBV15 | TGTGCCACCAGCAGAGTCCCAGGGGGCCTAGGGAATTCACCCCTCCACTTT | CATSRVPGGLGNSPLHF
TRBD1 | TRBJ2-1 | TRBV5-4 | TGTGCCAGCAGCTTGAGACAGGGGGCGCCCAATGAGCAGTTCTTC | CASSLRQGAPNEQFF
TRBD2 | TRBJ2-1 | TRBV3-1/TRBV3-2 | TGTGCCAGCAGCCAGGCGGGGGGGCCAGGGGAGCAGTTCTTC | CASSQAGGPGEQFF
. | TRBJ1-5 | TRBV11-3 | TGTGCCAGCAGCTTACAGGGTAATCAGCCCCAGCATTTT | CASSLQGNQPQHF
. | TRBJ2-7 | TRBV7-9 | TGTGCCAGCAGCTCGGACGGGACCTCCTACGAGCAGTACTTC | CASSSDGTSYEQYF
. | TRBJ1-6 | TRBV19 | TGTGCCAGTAGTATAGATCTGGGGTCGAGCTCCTATAATTCACCCCTCCACTTT | CASSIDLGSSSYNSPLHF
. | TRBJ1-4 | TRBV10-1 | TGCGCCATCCCGTCGGGGCAAGCAACTAATGAAAAACTGTTTTTT | CAIPSGQATNEKLFF
TRBD1 | TRBJ2-7 | TRBV6-2/TRBV6-3 | TGTGCCAGCAGTTATCTACTGACAGGGGCCGGCACCTACGAGCAGTACTTC | CASSYLLTGAGTYEQYF
. | TRBJ1-1 | TRBV2 | TGTGCCAGCAGTTCCCTTCCGGGCTCGGGGTCTGAAGCTTTCTTT | CASSSLPGSGSEAFF
. | TRBJ1-1 | TRBV30 | TGTGCCTGGAGTGTGTCGGTGAACACTGAAGCTTTCTTT | CAWSVSVNTEAFF
TRBD1 | TRBJ1-2 | TRBV19 | TGTGCCAGTAGCAAACTGGGGACAGGAGGTGGCTACACCTTC | CASSKLGTGGGYTF
. | TRBJ2-7 | TRBV27 | TGTGCCAGCAGCAGAAGGGCGAATTCCTACGAGCAGTACTTC | CASSRRANSYEQYF
TRBD1 | TRBJ2-7 | TRBV7-9 | TGTGCCAGCAGCTTACCCACCGGGACAGGGCCCCACGAGCAGTACTTC | CASSLPTGTGPHEQYF
TRBD1 | TRBJ1-2 | TRBV29-1 | TGCAGCGTCGGGGACAGTCACTATGGCTACACCTTC | CSVGDSHYGYTF
TRBD1 | TRBJ1-3 | TRBV5-4 | TGTGCCAGCAGCTTGGGCCCGGGACAGAGCTCTGGAAACACCATATATTTT | CASSLGPGQSSGNTIYF
. | TRBJ1-2 | TRBV6-2/TRBV6-3 | TGTGCCAGCAGTCCCCTTCCTGGACGAGACTATGGCTACACCTTC | CASSPLPGRDYGYTF
. | TRBJ1-6 | TRBV2 | TGTGCCAGCAGGACGCCAGATGAAGGGAATTCACCCCTCCACTTT | CASRTPDEGNSPLHF
. | TRBJ1-4 | TRBV19 | TGTGCCAGTAGTATAGGGGGAGCAACTAATGAAAAACTGTTTTTT | CASSIGGATNEKLFF
. | TRBJ1-1 | TRBV5-5 | TGTGCCAGCACCCGTTCGGGGGGATGGGTGATTGAGACTGAAGCTTTCTTT | CASTRSGGWVIETEAFF
. | TRBJ2-1 | TRBV5-5 | TGTGCCAGCAGCTATCTACCGGACAAAACTGAGCAGTTCTTC | CASSYLPDKTEQFF
. | TRBJ2-3 | TRBV9 | TGTGCCAGCAGCGTACTAGGACGGGCAGGATCAGATACGCAGTATTTT | CASSVLGRAGSDTQYF
. | TRBJ1-1 | TRBV2 | TGTGCCAGCATTCGCGACCTGGGAGGAACTGAAGCTTTCTTT | CASIRDLGGTEAFF
. | TRBJ2-1 | TRBV10-2 | TGCGCCAGCAGTGAGACCAAGTACAATGAGCAGTTCTTC | CASSETKYNEQFF
. | TRBJ2-7 | TRBV7-9 | TGTGCCAGCAGCTTCTTAGGACCGGACGAGCAGTACTTC | CASSFLGPDEQYF
. | TRBJ1-1 | TRBV29-1 | TGCAGCGTTGGTCTGGCCCAACCCCACGGGGTCATTGAAGCTTTCTTT | CSVGLAQPHGVIEAFF